This T cell receptor (beta chain) was recovered during a study of PD-1 blockade in classical Hodgkin lymphoma. With 5 bases removed from V and 7 bases from J, the gap between germline ends came to 14 bases. From germline, CDR1 is LNHDA and CDR2 SQIVND (reference sequence). The CDR3 loop spans 14 amino acids. Indicated time point: cycle 4 day 1 (C4D1), after about 6 weeks of nivolumab. With no exception, relapse followed autologous stem cell transplantation in all patients, and brentuximab vedotin exposure varied. Profiled with immunoSEQ multiplex PCR; TCRdb holds only in-frame clones, not every one. In the table there are tens of thousands of clones, around 80% of which are singletons.

The receptor was derived from a human donor with classical Hodgkin lymphoma. The chain recombines TRBV19 with TRBJ1-4; D gene ambiguous. Here the sequenced sample was peripheral blood mononuclear cells (PBMCs), taken before the fourth cycle of nivolumab. CDR3 nucleotides: TGTGCCAGTAGTGTTGACACATCTGGTGAAAAACTGTTTTTT. Translating gives CASSVDTSGEKLFF.